This note documents a single T cell receptor (beta chain) sequence. Its antigen is not known. The sample belongs to a study of a mutant IDH1 vaccine in newly diagnosed glioma. About the study: Vaccination was launched 4-6 weeks after radiotherapy alone, or with temozolomide cycles. Week 35 brought visit V12, which was followed by visit V13 at week 47.

Libraries were prepared by immunoSEQ multiplex PCR; TCRdb keeps only in-frame clonotypes and omits some of them. In the table there are some 13,000 clones, around three quarters of which are singletons. The time point was: week 47, end of study. With topical imiquimod, each dose of the vaccine consisted of 300 ug of mutant IDH1 20-mer peptide. Patients had eight vaccinations, in weeks 1, 3, 5, 7, 11, 15, 19 and 23. Germline V lookup: CDR1 MNHEY, CDR2 SMNVEV (reference sequence). The CDR3 runs 18 residues. V was clipped by 3 bases and J by 2 bases; unmatched bases: 14. Sequencing was performed on PBMCs, taken from a glioma patient whose treatment included an IDH1 peptide vaccine. The receptor's source is a woman in her forties with glioma. The rearrangement uses TRBV27 and TRBJ2-7, with TRBD2 identical over 9 bases. The CDR3 sequence: CASSLGRASGIATYEQYF. The DNA for the CDR3 is TGTGCCAGCAGTTTGGGGCGGGCTAGCGGGATAGCCACCTACGAGCAGTACTTC.